The 11 T cell receptor beta chains below were found in one sample sequenced in a study of blood T cell repertoires in COVID-19. Libraries were prepared by immunoSEQ multiplex PCR; TCRdb keeps only in-frame clonotypes and omits some of them. The sample shows hundreds of thousands of clones, 75% to 90% of them seen only once. The source material was peripheral blood. The receptor source for this set is a woman aged 55-69 years with acute or convalescent COVID-19.

CDR3 amino acids: CASSLPGQEFTGELFF. CDR3 nucleotides: TGTGCCAGCAGTCTTCCGGGACAGGAATTCACCGGGGAGCTGTTTTTT. The chain has TRBV28 and TRBJ2-2; 8 positions agree with TRBD1. Germline V gene lookup returns CDR1 MDHEN and CDR2 SYDVKM. J was trimmed by 4 bases and V by 5 bases; bases with no gene match: 9. This CDR3 is 16 amino acids long.

The V gene is TRBV9, the J gene TRBJ2-3, with 7 positions matching TRBD1. Germline loops: CDR1 SGDLS, CDR2 YYNGEE. J was trimmed by 6 bases and V by 0 bases; bases with no gene match: 7. The CDR3 runs 15 residues. The CDR3 sequence: CASSVGRGGQDTQYF. CDR3 coding DNA: TGTGCCAGCAGCGTAGGGAGAGGGGGCCAGGATACGCAGTATTTT.

The chain employs TRBV19 and TRBJ1-2, with TRBD1 as a possible D gene (5 bases). The CDR3 length is 15 residues. Germline CDR1 and CDR2: LNHDA and SQIVND (reference sequence). V dropped 1 base and J dropped 1 base, with 10 bases sitting between them. CDR3 coding DNA: TGTGCCAGTAGTATAGGGGGCAGTTTTAACTATGGCTACACCTTC. This encodes CASSIGGSFNYGYTF.

V usage is TRBV10-3 and J usage is TRBJ2-1, with a possible D match to TRBD2 (7 bases). This CDR3 is built from 15 residues. CDR1 and CDR2 from the germline V gene are ENHRY and SYGVKD. Trimming removed 7 bases from V and 2 bases from J, with 15 bases in between. CDR3 coding DNA: TGTGCCATCACCCCCGGGGGGCGGACCTACAATGAGCAGTTCTTC. This translates into CAITPGGRTYNEQFF.

The chain employs TRBV24-1 and TRBJ1-2; D not certain. Trimming removed 4 bases from V and 0 bases from J, with 8 bases in between. Germline V lookup: CDR1 KGHDR, CDR2 SFDVKD. The length of the CDR3 is 14 residues. In DNA form, the CDR3 reads TGTGCCACCAGTGACGTAGGAGCTAACTATGGCTACACCTTC. It translates to CATSDVGANYGYTF.

The V call is TRBV3-1 (or the pseudogene TRBV3-2), the J call TRBJ2-6; D gene ambiguous. The germline CDR1 and CDR2 sequences are LGHDT and YNNKEL (reference sequence). The V gene lost 0 bases and the J gene lost 0 bases, with 12 bases spanning the gap. The CDR3 has 18 amino acids. CDR3 nucleotide sequence: TGTGCCAGCAGCCAAGATGAACTGAGGCTCTCTGGGGCCAACGTCCTGACTTTC. Residues: CASSQDELRLSGANVLTF.

The chain is built from TRBV24-1 and TRBJ2-2; D possibly corresponds to TRBD2 (6 bases). Trimming removed 4 bases from V and 7 bases from J, with 12 bases in between. Germline V gene data show CDR1 as KGHDR and CDR2 as SFDVKD. This CDR3 has 14 residues. CDR3 DNA sequence: TGTGCCACCAGTGAAAACGGACTAAACGGGGAGCTGTTTTTT. It is translated as CATSENGLNGELFF.

This rearrangement joins TRBV27 to TRBJ1-6; D might be TRBD1 (6 bases). CDR3 length: 16 amino acids. V was clipped by 1 base and J by 7 bases, with 14 bases between them. The germline V gene has CDR1 MNHEY and CDR2 SMNVEV (reference sequence). CDR3 sequence (DNA): TGTGCCAGCAGTTTATGGGCCACAGGGTTGAATTCACCCCTCCACTTT. This codes for CASSLWATGLNSPLHF.

This chain joins TRBV5-6 and TRBJ2-3, with 11 bases identical to TRBD2. Germline V gene data show CDR1 as SGHDT and CDR2 as YYEEEE. The V and J ends lost 4 bases and 6 bases, in that order; junction bases with no gene match: 4. The CDR3 covers 14 residues. The CDR3 protein is CASSPGLAVDTQYF. The CDR3 DNA is TGTGCCAGCAGCCCGGGACTAGCGGTCGATACGCAGTATTTT.

The gene calls are TRBV4-2 and TRBJ2-1, with 11 bases aligning to TRBD2. The trim removed 2 bases at V and 0 bases at J, leaving 12 bases unmatched. CDR1 is LGHNA, CDR2 YNFKEQ, per germline. This CDR3 contains 20 residues. CDR3 nucleotide sequence: TGTGCCAGCAGCCAACGTCTAGCGGGAGGCTCTCGGAGCTCCTACAATGAGCAGTTCTTC. Its protein is CASSQRLAGGSRSSYNEQFF.

This clone was detected once. This rearrangement joins TRBV12-3 or TRBV12-4 to TRBJ2-5, with no clear D. The V and J ends lost 5 bases and 3 bases respectively, with 10 bases between them. The CDR3 length is 13 residues. The CDR3 nucleotides read TGTGCCAGCAGTATAAGCTCGGAAGAGACCCAGTACTTC. It specifies CASSISSEETQYF.